The 5 T cell receptor beta chains below all came from one sample that was sequenced in a study of Graves' ophthalmopathy and Graves' hyperthyroidism. Transcripts of RNA were the source for amplifying TCR beta CDR3 regions. Amplification began with first-round RT-PCR using HTBI primers, then second-round multiplex PCR was performed. Using its own MiXCR run on the multiplex PCR reads, TCRdb lists one record per CDR3 protein. Among 650,000 to 800,000 distinct CDR3 sequences, about two fifths were seen once, and the ten largest hold more than 2.5%. Sample: peripheral blood. The receptors here all came from an adult man with Graves' ophthalmopathy.

This clonotype was counted between two and nine times. This rearrangement joins TRBV19 to TRBJ2-7; no reliable D call. Trimming took 6 bases from V and 3 from J, leaving 12 bases between them. CDR3 size: 13 residues. Germline V gives CDR1 LNHDA, CDR2 SQIVND (reference sequence). The CDR3 DNA reads TGTGCCAGTAGAGGAACCTTAAGCTACGAGCAGTACTTC. This gives the protein CASRGTLSYEQYF.

V is TRBV7-9 and J is TRBJ2-7; either TRBD1 or TRBD2 may supply D (6 bases each). Trimming removed 4 bases at V and 3 bases at J, with 25 bases between. This CDR3 is built from 18 residues. CDR1 and CDR2 from the germline V gene are SEHNR and FQNEAQ (reference sequence). CDR3 sequence: CASSSSARGGDIDYEQYF. CDR3 sequence (DNA): TGTGCCAGCAGCTCCAGTGCTAGGGGCGGGGACATAGACTACGAGCAGTACTTC.

The chain combines TRBV10-3 with TRBJ2-7; 13 bases map to TRBD2. This CDR3 is built from 16 residues. V lost 10 bases and J lost 3; bases outside the gene matches: 12. Per the germline V gene, CDR1 is ENHRY and CDR2 is SYGVKD. CDR3 sequence reads: CASKQLAGGLNYEQYF. CDR3 sequence (DNA): TGTGCCAGCAAACAACTAGCGGGAGGGCTGAACTACGAGCAGTACTTC.

This clonotype was counted many times. The junction departs from germline at one end; a sequencing error may be responsible. The rearrangement uses TRBV7-7 and TRBJ2-5; 10 bases are shared with TRBD1. The germline V gene has CDR1 SSHAT and CDR2 FNYEAQ (reference sequence). The CDR3 totals 15 residues. The CDR3: CASSSRTGGQETQYF. CDR3 DNA: TGTGCTAGCAGCTCCAGGACAGGGGGGCAAGAGACCCAGTACTTC.

This clonotype was recorded a few times. The chain has TRBV25-1 and TRBJ1-3; D uncertain. The CDR3 sequence is 13 residues long. Germline values: CDR1 MGHDK, CDR2 SYGVNS. Trimming removed 4 bases from V and 2 bases from J, with 6 bases in between. The CDR3 coding sequence is TGTGCCAGCAGTGGTGGGGCTGGAAACACCATATATTTT. Translating gives CASSGGAGNTIYF.